This T cell receptor (beta chain) comes out of a study of shared clonotypes between healthy human individuals (dated by TCRdb to 2018 to 2020). Broadly, across the study: The cohort included a few men and two women between 18 and 49 years of age. For each donor, three plates each were used for CD4 naive and CD4 memory, two plates were used for CD8 naive, and one plate was used for CD8 memory. To estimate repertoire size and how much clonotype sharing occurs between individuals, the study deeply sequenced the blood TCR repertoires of roughly 5 healthy adults. Libraries were prepared and TCR repertoires were sequenced by different laboratories using diverse techniques, in order to increase sequencing depth and limit assay-specific biases. Leukapheresis yielded between about 0.94 and 8.9 billion PBMCs per donor. Results and caveats for the whole study, not just this receptor: Based on pairwise subsampling, the degree of clonotype sharing among donors was expected to be affected by sequencing depth. Across several donors, roughly 5.1% of naive CD4, 3% to 3.5% of naive CD8, approximately 2.5% of memory CD4, and under 0.45% of memory CD8 clonotypes were shared. Incomplete sequencing was indicated by rarefaction of sorted-subset datasets, despite the large sequencing depth. Compared with non-shared clonotypes, clonotypes shared by all four sorted-subset donors had higher generation probabilities. Naive subsets generally had larger estimated clonotype richness than memory subsets did. Only blood was sampled, and tissue TCR repertoires likely differ from those in blood. The small number of donors limited the genetic and exposure-history diversity represented.

Donors were healthy HIV-negative adults with no recently reported acute infections or vaccinations. Every donor was a Caucasian adult residing in Nashville, Tennessee, USA. Magnetic negative selection was used to enrich CD4+ T cells, after which naive cells were positively selected on CD45RA and the negative fraction became the memory subset. After blood collection by leukapheresis, PBMCs were isolated using Ficoll-Histopaque density gradient centrifugation and then cryopreserved in the vapor phase of liquid nitrogen. Analytical flow cytometry was used to check the purity and quantity of every magnetically sorted T cell population. From each sorted fraction, genomic DNA was isolated and quantified by UV absorbance on a Nanodrop 2000c. Using the deep immunoSEQ assay, TCR CDR3 regions were amplified from genomic DNA by multiplex PCR. For each cell subset, the extracted genomic DNA was distributed evenly across all wells of several immunoSEQ 96-well plates, and each plate served as one replicate. For sorted subsets, each replicate PCR was loaded with approximately 200 ng genomic DNA, equivalent to about 30,000 T cell genomes. Purified libraries were quantified with a Qubit 3.0 fluorometer, sized on a Bioanalyzer 2100, and re-quantified with the KAPA Library Quantification kit. Every immunoSEQ 96-well plate was sequenced on a dedicated single-read 150-cycle Illumina NextSeq 550 flow cell. The study's own analysis went as follows. Because only junctional sequences without quality scores were contained in the immunoSEQ output, filtering matching that applied to full-length reads could not be performed. To assign V/J genes and CDR3, sequences were annotated against IMGT germline references using PyIR, a Python wrapper for IgBLAST v1.9. Reads were removed for weak V/J assignments (E-value above 1e-6), missing CDR3, stop codons, out-of-frame junctions, or ambiguous translated residues. V3J clonotypes were defined as sequences sharing the same inferred V gene, J gene, and CDR3 amino acid sequence. Percentage overlap between repertoires was calculated by dividing the number of shared unique clonotypes by the size of the smaller repertoire. Richness of each repertoire was evaluated using RTK rarefaction, the Chao1 estimator, and Recon v2.1 estimates of unobserved clonotypes. Generation probabilities for all TCRbeta clonotypes obtained by the gDNA method from a handful of donors were computed using OLGA. TCRdb re-hosts the immuneACCESS table, in-frame sequences only. Its copies lack some clones; in the studies checked, an unresolved V gene accounts for under half of them, and the cause for the rest is not known. V and J calls and clone size are as listed in that table; D and trimming were resolved from the DNA. This sample is represented by 1,500,000 or so clones; roughly 96% of them were singletons. The ten largest clonotypes hold 0.95% to 1.5% of the sample.

Concerning this clone itself: Its binding antigen is unknown. Base-call qualities are not available, and no considerably larger clone is one nucleotide away.

The germline V end is reduced by 2 bases and the J end by 4 bases; junction bases left unmatched: 8. Measured from the cysteine to the phenylalanine, the CDR3 is 18 residues long. Here the CDR3 DNA is all that survives: 54 bases in frame from base 1. CDR1 is given as SGHNT and CDR2 as YYREEE, both from the germline V gene (reference sequence). The sample was naive CD4+ T cells sorted from blood. This sample's cell subset or site label indicates: CD45RA+ positively selected. Recombination linked TRBV5-4 to TRBJ2-5; 16 of the junction bases match TRBD2. The TCR originated in a young man in good health. The sequence in DNA is TGTGCCAGCAGCTTTCGGGGACTAGCGGGAGGGAGGGGAGAGACCCAGTACTTC. This sequence encodes CASSFRGLAGGRGETQYF.